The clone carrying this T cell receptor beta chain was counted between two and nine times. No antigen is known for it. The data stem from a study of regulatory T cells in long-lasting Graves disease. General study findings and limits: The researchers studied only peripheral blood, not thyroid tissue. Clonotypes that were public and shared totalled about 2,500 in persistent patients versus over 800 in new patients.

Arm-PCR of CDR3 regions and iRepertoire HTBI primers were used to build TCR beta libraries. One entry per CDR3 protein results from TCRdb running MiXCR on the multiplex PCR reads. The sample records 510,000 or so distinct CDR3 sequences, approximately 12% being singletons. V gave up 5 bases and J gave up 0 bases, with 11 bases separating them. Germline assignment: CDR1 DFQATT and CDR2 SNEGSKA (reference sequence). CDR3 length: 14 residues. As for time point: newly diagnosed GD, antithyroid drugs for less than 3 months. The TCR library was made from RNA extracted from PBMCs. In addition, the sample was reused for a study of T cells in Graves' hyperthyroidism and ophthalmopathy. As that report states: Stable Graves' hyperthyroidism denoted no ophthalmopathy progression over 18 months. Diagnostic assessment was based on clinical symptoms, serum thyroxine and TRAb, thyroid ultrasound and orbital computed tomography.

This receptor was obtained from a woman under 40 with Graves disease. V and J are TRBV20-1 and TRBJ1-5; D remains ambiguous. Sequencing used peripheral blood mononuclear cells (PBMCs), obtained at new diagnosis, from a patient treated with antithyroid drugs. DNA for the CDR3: TGCAGTGCTGGCGGGTTATATAGCAATCAGCCCCAGCATTTT. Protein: CSAGGLYSNQPQHF.